Each of the 20 T cell receptor beta chains below was sequenced from the same sample in a study of human T cells and chemical hapten exposure. TCRdb re-derived calls from the RACE reads in MiXCR, one entry per CDR3 protein. The data hold over 300,000 distinct CDR3 sequences, with 4.5% to 6% observed a single time. The time point was: pre-sensitization, week 0. Treatment given: therapeutic diphenylcyclopropenone sensitization with weekly scalp DPC. Source: whole blood, taken in connection with sensitization to the hapten diphenylcyclopropenone (DPC). The receptor set was obtained from a woman between 50 and 59 years old with alopecia areata. Some clones in this sample may be carry-over from other donors' samples.

This chain links TRBV2 with TRBJ2-5; 7 positions agree with TRBD2. The CDR3 sequence is 17 residues long. The junction had 17 bases not matched to a gene; V was cut back by 7 bases and J by 3 bases. Germline V gives CDR1 SNHLY, CDR2 FYNNEI. CDR3 sequence (DNA): TGTGCCAGCATCCCTATGAGCGGGGCGGGGGTAGAAGAGACCCAGTACTTC. Its translation: CASIPMSGAGVEETQYF.

This clonotype showed up many times. The chain combines TRBV24-1 with TRBJ2-3; possible D gene TRBD1, 6 bases. The CDR3 extends over 16 amino acids. Germline V gene sequence: CDR1 KGHDR, CDR2 SFDVKD. V was clipped by 2 bases and J by 3 bases, with 14 bases between them. CDR3 nucleotides: TGTGCCACCAGTGATTCCTCGTCAGGGGTGACAGATACGCAGTATTTT. It is translated as CATSDSSSGVTDTQYF.

There are many counts of this clonotype. The chain employs TRBV12-3 or TRBV12-4 and TRBJ2-2; 7 bases match TRBD1. The V segment lost 5 bases and the J segment 5 bases; nucleotides outside the gene matches: 11. The CDR3 is 16 amino acids. CDR3 amino acids: CASSVPGQSQTGELFF. In nucleotides, the CDR3 is TGTGCCAGCAGTGTACCGGGACAGAGCCAGACCGGGGAGCTGTTTTTT.

The chain uses TRBV4-2 and TRBJ2-1; 9 bases agree with TRBD2. The CDR3 runs to 16 residues. The ends lost 0 bases at V and 6 bases at J; junction bases unmatched: 6. Germline loops: CDR1 LGHNA, CDR2 YNFKEQ. CDR3 residues: CASSQEIGGRANEQFF. CDR3 nucleotide sequence: TGTGCCAGCAGCCAAGAAATCGGCGGGAGGGCCAATGAGCAGTTCTTC.

This clonotype was counted ten times or more. V is TRBV28 and J is TRBJ2-1; D is undetermined. The CDR3 spans 12 residues. The germline V gene encodes CDR1 MDHEN and CDR2 SYDVKM. The germline V and J ends were trimmed by 2 bases and 4 bases, with 3 bases remaining between them. This CDR3 reads CASSLRYNEQFF. In DNA form, the CDR3 reads TGTGCCAGCAGTTTACGGTACAATGAGCAGTTCTTC.

The rearrangement joins TRBV2 to TRBJ2-7, with D tentatively TRBD1 (6 bases). This CDR3 region has 12 residues. CDR1 and CDR2 (germline): SNHLY, FYNNEI. V was trimmed by 7 bases and J by 6 bases, leaving 13 bases between them. The CDR3 DNA reads TGTGCCAGCATTGGGGGCCGGGGCGAGCAGTACTTC. Translated, it gives CASIGGRGEQYF.

This clonotype was seen more than once but under ten times. The rearrangement links TRBV14 to TRBJ2-7; D unresolved. There are 13 residues in the CDR3. Deletions cut 1 base from V and 6 bases from J, with 10 bases between. Per germline, CDR1 SGHDN and CDR2 FVKESK. The CDR3 DNA reads as TGTGCCAGCAGCCAAGGCGAGCGCTCCGAGCAGTACTTC. This translates into CASSQGERSEQYF. Filled out from reference TRBV14 and TRBJ2-7, the complete variable domain reads EAGVTQFPSHSVIEKGQTVTLRCDPISGHDNLYWYRRVMGKEIKFLLHFVKESKQDESGMPNNRFLAERTGGTYSTLKVQPAELEDSGVYFCASSQGERSEQYFGPGTRLTVT.

This clonotype was detected many times. V usage is TRBV5-1 and J usage is TRBJ2-1; no firm D call. There are 16 residues in the CDR3. Germline CDR1 SGHRS, CDR2 YFSETQ. The V gene lost 0 bases and the J gene lost 0 bases, with 10 bases spanning the gap. The CDR3 DNA is TGCGCCAGCAGCTTGGAGTCTGGCGCCTCCTACAATGAGCAGTTCTTC. Protein sequence: CASSLESGASYNEQFF.

This clonotype was seen a handful of times. This chain links TRBV29-1 with TRBJ2-1; 8 nucleotides align to TRBD2. CDR3 length: 16 amino acids. The junction had 15 bases not matched to a gene; V was cut back by 5 bases and J by 6 bases. Per germline, CDR1 SQVTM and CDR2 ANQGSEA. The CDR3 DNA follows: TGCAGCGTTCTGGGTAGCGGGACTTTGCCCATCAATGAGCAGTTCTTC. Its protein product is CSVLGSGTLPINEQFF.

This clonotype was counted many times. This chain uses TRBV12-3 or TRBV12-4 with TRBJ2-1; 12 nucleotides match TRBD2. The CDR3 spans 14 residues. V lost 6 bases to trimming and J lost 5 bases; unmatched junction nucleotides: 2. In DNA form, the CDR3 reads TGTGCCAGCAGCCTAGCGGGGGGGAACAATGAGCAGTTCTTC. Amino acids: CASSLAGGNNEQFF.

The sample holds many counts of this clonotype. The CDR3 here is CASKFSRRDTLRNTEAFF. CDR3 coding DNA: TGTGCCAGCAAATTCAGCCGACGAGACACATTAAGGAACACTGAAGCTTTCTTT. The chain combines TRBV6-2 or TRBV6-3 with TRBJ1-1, with unresolved D. The CDR3 sequence is 18 residues long. V lost 7 bases and J lost 1, with 25 bases in between. Germline CDR1 and CDR2: MNHEY and SVGEGT.

Many counts were recorded for this clonotype. The chain couples TRBV12-3 or TRBV12-4 to TRBJ2-2, with D uncertain. The CDR3 covers 14 residues. Trimming left V 4 bases short and J 0 bases short, with 6 bases between. The CDR3 region is CASSSTANTGELFF. DNA of the CDR3: TGTGCCAGCAGTTCTACCGCGAACACCGGGGAGCTGTTTTTT.

In this sample, this clonotype turned up many times. The chain uses TRBV5-1 and TRBJ1-2, with 10 bases lining up with TRBD1. CDR1 is SGHRS, CDR2 YFSETQ, per germline. The V and J ends lost 1 base and 6 bases, in that order; junction bases with no gene match: 6. This CDR3 is 15 amino acids long. CDR3 region: CASSLRGQGIDGYTF. In DNA, the CDR3 is TGCGCCAGCAGCTTGCGGGGACAGGGGATTGATGGCTACACCTTC.

This clonotype was detected ten times or more. The rearrangement links TRBV7-3 to TRBJ1-6; D is possibly TRBD1 (6 bases). V lost 6 bases, J lost 7 bases, and 16 bases lay in between. Germline CDR1 reads SGHTA; CDR2 reads FQGTGA. The CDR3 has 15 amino acids. CDR3 protein: CASRAQGVGNSPLHF. CDR3 DNA: TGTGCCAGCAGGGCACAGGGAGTAGGCAATTCACCCCTCCACTTT.

This clonotype was recorded a few times. The rearrangement uses TRBV29-1 and TRBJ2-5; D not certain. V was shortened by 4 bases and J by 7 bases, with 10 bases between the two germline ends. The CDR3 totals 11 residues. Germline assignment: CDR1 SQVTM and CDR2 ANQGSEA. This chain's CDR3 is CSVGPRGTQYF. The CDR3 nucleotides read TGCAGCGTTGGACCCCGCGGGACCCAGTACTTC.

The chain links TRBV20-1 to TRBJ2-3; 8 bases line up with TRBD1. CDR1 is DFQATT, CDR2 SNEGSKA, per germline (reference sequence). CDR3 length: 14 residues. The CDR3 coding sequence is TGCAGCCGCTTAGGACAGGGTAACACAGATACGCAGTATTTT. It is translated as CSRLGQGNTDTQYF.

In this sample, this clonotype turned up many times. V and J are TRBV7-3 and TRBJ1-6; no clear D gene. Trimming removed 1 base from V and 7 bases from J, with 8 bases in between. The CDR3 extends over 14 amino acids. Germline V CDR1 and CDR2: SGHTA, FQGTGA. The CDR3 loop reads CASSLNAANSPLHF. The CDR3 bases are TGTGCCAGCAGCTTAAACGCAGCCAATTCACCCCTCCACTTT.

The chain joins TRBV28 to TRBJ1-6; D remains ambiguous. The CDR3 loop spans 14 amino acids. Germline lookup yields CDR1 MDHEN and CDR2 SYDVKM. Trimming took off 3 bases at V and 10 bases at J, with 13 bases between the two ends. The CDR3 DNA is TGTGCCAGCAGTTTGTTTGGGGAGTTCTCACCCCTCCACTTT. Residues: CASSLFGEFSPLHF. Complete variable domain (other parts from reference TRBV28 and TRBJ1-6): DVKVTQSSRYLVKRTGEKVFLECVQDMDHENMFWYRQDPGLGLRLIYFSYDVKMKEKGDIPEGYSVSREKKERFSLILESASTNQTSMYLCASSLFGEFSPLHFGNGTRLTVT.

This clonotype was counted many times. This sequence joins TRBV9 and TRBJ2-1; D call uncertain. The V end lost 3 bases, the J end lost 7 bases, and 14 bases lay between the germline ends. Germline V gene lookup returns CDR1 SGDLS and CDR2 YYNGEE. The CDR3 totals 14 residues. The CDR3 here is CASSGSTLGNEQFF. The CDR3 DNA sequence: TGTGCCAGCAGCGGTTCCACCCTGGGGAATGAGCAGTTCTTC. Variable domain in full (rest from reference TRBV9 and TRBJ2-1): DSGVTQTPKHLITATGQRVTLRCSPRSGDLSVYWYQQSLDQGLQFLIQYYNGEERAKGNILERFSAQQFPDLHSELNLSSLELGDSALYFCASSGSTLGNEQFFGPGTRLTVL.

At least ten counts were recorded for this clonotype. A read error may account for a junction end that differs from germline. The gene calls are TRBV5-1 and TRBJ2-7; D gene unclear. CDR1 is SGHRS and CDR2 is YFSETQ in the germline V gene. The CDR3 spans 12 residues. The CDR3: CASSLDGYEQYF. The DNA of the CDR3 is TGTGCCAGCAGCTTGGACGGCTACGAGCAGTACTTC. Supplemented by reference TRBV5-1 and TRBJ2-7, the full variable domain reads KAGVTQTPRYLIKTRGQQVTLSCSPISGHRSVSWYQQTPGQGLQFLFEYFSETQRNKGNFPGRFSGRQFSNSRSEMNVSTLELGDSALYLCASSLDGYEQYFGPGTRLTVT.